This is a list of T cell receptor beta chains from one sample in a study of cytomegalovirus exposure and HLA in healthy donors. The repertoire was sequenced with immunoSEQ multiplex PCR; TCRdb's copy has only in-frame clones and lacks some. Among about 89,000 clones listed, around 10% were seen once. The sequencing sample was made of PBMCs. These receptors all come from a man aged 45-60 years in good health and CMV-seropositive. CDR3s include the opening cysteine and the closing phenylalanine or tryptophan. D genes are given only for firm matches. Clone size, where shown, is once, few, many, or a class for clones that have expanded.

CDR3 length: 15
V gene: TRBV5-4
J gene: TRBJ2-1
D gene: .
clone size: .
CDR3 DNA: TGTGCCAGCAGCTTGACTGGGGGCGCGTTCAATGAGCAGTTCTTC
CDR3 protein: CASSLTGGAFNEQFF

CDR3 length: 17
V gene: TRBV15
J gene: TRBJ2-6
D gene: TRBD1
clone size: few
CDR3 DNA: TGTGCCACCAGCAGCCGAAGACAGGGTACTGGGGCCAACGTCCTGACTTTC
CDR3 protein: CATSSRRQGTGANVLTF

CDR3 length: 14
V gene: TRBV19
J gene: TRBJ1-2
D gene: TRBD1
clone size: .
CDR3 DNA: TGTGCCAGTACCCGACCGGGACAGGAGAGGGGCTACACCTTC
CDR3 protein: CASTRPGQERGYTF

CDR3 length: 14
V gene: TRBV28
J gene: TRBJ1-5
D gene: .
clone size: .
CDR3 DNA: TGTGCCAGCAGTTCGGGATCTATTAATCAGCCCCAGCATTTT
CDR3 protein: CASSSGSINQPQHF

CDR3 length: 15
V gene: TRBV9
J gene: TRBJ2-7
D gene: .
clone size: .
CDR3 DNA: TGTGCCAGCTCACAAGGGGGGGTCGGTTTCTACGAGCAGTACTTC
CDR3 protein: CASSQGGVGFYEQYF

CDR3 length: 12
V gene: TRBV6-1
J gene: TRBJ2-1
D gene: .
clone size: few
CDR3 DNA: TGTGCCACCGGCCCCTACGGAGTTTCGCAGTTCTTC
CDR3 protein: CATGPYGVSQFF

CDR3 length: 16
V gene: TRBV28
J gene: TRBJ2-3
D gene: .
clone size: few
CDR3 DNA: TGTGCCAGCACCCCCCCCATGGGGCCTAGCACAGATACGCAGTATTTT
CDR3 protein: CASTPPMGPSTDTQYF

CDR3 length: 18
V gene: TRBV7-9
J gene: TRBJ2-2
D gene: TRBD2
clone size: few
CDR3 DNA: TGTGCCAGCAGCTTAGCGGGGCTAGCGGGAGTACGAACCGGGGAGCTGTTTTTT
CDR3 protein: CASSLAGLAGVRTGELFF

CDR3 length: 12
V gene: TRBV5-8
J gene: TRBJ2-7
D gene: .
clone size: few
CDR3 DNA: TGTGCCAGCAGCTGGGGGGTCTCCGAGCAGTACTTC
CDR3 protein: CASSWGVSEQYF

CDR3 length: 19
V gene: TRBV21-1
J gene: TRBJ1-5
D gene: .
clone size: few
CDR3 DNA: TGTGCCAGCAGCATCACCGGGACAGGGAATGAGTTTAGCAATCAGCCCCAGCATTTT
CDR3 protein: CASSITGTGNEFSNQPQHF

CDR3 length: 14
V gene: TRBV19
J gene: TRBJ2-7
D gene: .
clone size: few
CDR3 DNA: TGTGCCAGTAGCGCCTTTAGCGGCGCCTACGAGCAGTACTTC
CDR3 protein: CASSAFSGAYEQYF

CDR3 length: 16
V gene: TRBV13
J gene: TRBJ1-1
D gene: TRBD1
clone size: .
CDR3 DNA: TGTGCCAGCAGCTACCCCGGACAGGGGGGCCGAACTGAAGCTTTCTTT
CDR3 protein: CASSYPGQGGRTEAFF

CDR3 length: 18
V gene: TRBV7-9
J gene: TRBJ2-3
D gene: TRBD2
clone size: few
CDR3 DNA: TGTGCCAGCAGCTTAGTGGCACTAGCGGGAGTTCGCACAGATACGCAGTATTTT
CDR3 protein: CASSLVALAGVRTDTQYF

CDR3 length: 15
V gene: TRBV10-3
J gene: TRBJ2-1
D gene: TRBD2
clone size: .
CDR3 DNA: TGTGCCATCAGTGAAGTAGCGGGAGGGGGTAATGAGCAGTTCTTC
CDR3 protein: CAISEVAGGGNEQFF

CDR3 length: 16
V gene: TRBV4-3
J gene: TRBJ1-1
D gene: .
clone size: few
CDR3 DNA: TGCGCCAGCAGCCAAGATCCCGAGGGCCGGAACACTGAAGCTTTCTTT
CDR3 protein: CASSQDPEGRNTEAFF

CDR3 length: 15
V gene: TRBV5-1
J gene: TRBJ2-5
D gene: TRBD2
clone size: few
CDR3 DNA: TGCGCCAGCAGCTTGGTGCTAGCGGGAATTGAGACCCAGTACTTC
CDR3 protein: CASSLVLAGIETQYF

CDR3 length: 14
V gene: TRBV5-1
J gene: TRBJ2-7
D gene: .
clone size: .
CDR3 DNA: TGCGCCAGCAGCTTGGAATCGGGTGTCTACGAGCAGTACTTC
CDR3 protein: CASSLESGVYEQYF

CDR3 length: 16
V gene: TRBV19
J gene: TRBJ1-6
D gene: TRBD1
clone size: few
CDR3 DNA: TGTGCCAGTAGTATCGACAGGGCTACCTATAATTCACCCCTCCACTTT
CDR3 protein: CASSIDRATYNSPLHF

CDR3 length: 18
V gene: TRBV7-9
J gene: TRBJ2-1
D gene: TRBD1
clone size: few
CDR3 DNA: TGTGCCAGCAGCTCGCCGGGACAGAAGACTGACTCCTACAATGAGCAGTTCTTC
CDR3 protein: CASSSPGQKTDSYNEQFF

CDR3 length: 14
V gene: TRBV19
J gene: TRBJ2-2
D gene: TRBD1
clone size: few
CDR3 DNA: TGTGCCAGTAGTCCCGGACAGGTTCAAGGGGAGCTGTTTTTT
CDR3 protein: CASSPGQVQGELFF

CDR3 length: 15
V gene: TRBV25-1
J gene: TRBJ2-5
D gene: TRBD2
clone size: .
CDR3 DNA: TGTGCCAGCACAACTAGCGGGAGGGTAGGGGAGACCCAGTACTTC
CDR3 protein: CASTTSGRVGETQYF

CDR3 length: 15
V gene: TRBV5-6
J gene: TRBJ1-2
D gene: .
clone size: .
CDR3 DNA: TGTGCCAGCAGCTTCAGACAGAACTTCAACTATGGCTACACCTTC
CDR3 protein: CASSFRQNFNYGYTF

CDR3 length: 16
V gene: TRBV19
J gene: TRBJ2-3
D gene: .
clone size: .
CDR3 DNA: TGTGCCAGTAGTATAGGCCGGGATGCGTTTTCAGATACGCAGTATTTT
CDR3 protein: CASSIGRDAFSDTQYF

CDR3 length: 14
V gene: TRBV5-1
J gene: TRBJ2-2
D gene: .
clone size: .
CDR3 DNA: TGCGCCAGCAGTAGCCTCAAGGTGACCGGGGAGCTGTTTTTT
CDR3 protein: CASSSLKVTGELFF

CDR3 length: 15
V gene: TRBV5-1
J gene: TRBJ2-2
D gene: .
clone size: .
CDR3 DNA: TGCGCCAGCTCCACCTCCCAAGGGGCTACCGGGGAGCTGTTTTTT
CDR3 protein: CASSTSQGATGELFF

CDR3 length: 14
V gene: TRBV30
J gene: TRBJ2-3
D gene: TRBD1
clone size: .
CDR3 DNA: TGTGCCTGGGGACAGGGGGCAGGCACAGATACGCAGTATTTT
CDR3 protein: CAWGQGAGTDTQYF

CDR3 length: 15
V gene: TRBV9
J gene: TRBJ2-7
D gene: .
clone size: few
CDR3 DNA: TGTGCCAGCAGCGTAGGAGCGGAAAGACCCTACGAGCAGTACTTC
CDR3 protein: CASSVGAERPYEQYF

CDR3 length: 14
V gene: TRBV5-1
J gene: TRBJ1-2
D gene: .
clone size: few
CDR3 DNA: TGCGCCAGCAGCCCGTGGTATTCAGACTATGGCTACACCTTC
CDR3 protein: CASSPWYSDYGYTF

CDR3 length: 14
V gene: TRBV30
J gene: TRBJ2-1
D gene: .
clone size: .
CDR3 DNA: TGTGCCCGGGGACTGGGACAGATAAACAATGAGCAGTTCTTC
CDR3 protein: CARGLGQINNEQFF

CDR3 length: 14
V gene: TRBV6-1
J gene: TRBJ2-1
D gene: .
clone size: .
CDR3 DNA: TGTGCCAGCAGTGAAAACTATCCGAGGCGCGAGCAGTTCTTC
CDR3 protein: CASSENYPRREQFF

CDR3 length: 18
V gene: TRBV4-2
J gene: TRBJ2-7
D gene: TRBD2
clone size: few
CDR3 DNA: TGTGCCAGCAGCCAAGCCTGGACTAGCGGGATGGGGTCCTACGAGCAGTACTTC
CDR3 protein: CASSQAWTSGMGSYEQYF

CDR3 length: 14
V gene: TRBV6-5
J gene: TRBJ1-2
D gene: .
clone size: few
CDR3 DNA: TGTGCCAGCAGTTACTCCGCGGTTAACTATGGCTACACCTTC
CDR3 protein: CASSYSAVNYGYTF

CDR3 length: 14
V gene: TRBV25-1
J gene: TRBJ1-1
D gene: TRBD1
clone size: few
CDR3 DNA: TGTGCCAGCAGTGGTGACAGGGTTTACACTGAAGCTTTCTTT
CDR3 protein: CASSGDRVYTEAFF